This is a list of T cell receptor beta chains from one sample in a study of blood T cell repertoires in COVID-19. Only in-frame clones appear in the TCRdb table, and some are missing; sequencing was by immunoSEQ multiplex PCR. The repertoire includes 140,000 or so clones, 80% to 90% of them detected once, and 2.6% sits in the top ten. The sample taken for sequencing was peripheral blood. The receptors shown here come from a human donor with acute or convalescent COVID-19. The donor label of this sample is uncertain. The CDR3 runs from the conserved cysteine through the conserved F or W. A D gene is named only where the DNA matches it firmly. Clone size, where shown, is once, few, many, or a class for clones that have expanded.

CDR3nt,CDR3aa,j_gene,d_gene,v_gene,abundance
TGTGCCAGTAGTAGAGAGGGACTAGCGGGCACAGATACGCAGTATTTT,CASSREGLAGTDTQYF,TRBJ2-3,TRBD2,TRBV19,.
TGTGCCAGCAGCTACGGGACTACCAGAGAGACCCAGTACTTC,CASSYGTTRETQYF,TRBJ2-5,TRBD2,TRBV7-2,.
TGCAGTGCTAGACAGGCGTATGGCTACACCTTC,CSARQAYGYTF,TRBJ1-2,.,TRBV20-1,.
TGTGCCATCAGTGATACCGTGGGAGGAAATGAGCAGTTCTTC,CAISDTVGGNEQFF,TRBJ2-1,.,TRBV10-3,.
TGTGCCAGCAGTCCAACAGGGACTGAAGCTTTCTTT,CASSPTGTEAFF,TRBJ1-1,.,TRBV6-5,.
TGTGCCATCAGTGAAGTGGGACAGGGTGATGGCTACACCTTC,CAISEVGQGDGYTF,TRBJ1-2,TRBD1,TRBV10-3,.
TGTGCCAGAGGGGCTATCGGGGGGCGCGATGAGCAGTTCTTC,CARGAIGGRDEQFF,TRBJ2-1,.,TRBV24-1,.
TGCGCCAGCAGCCTGTCAGACAGGGGACAGGCTGAAGCTTTCTTT,CASSLSDRGQAEAFF,TRBJ1-1,TRBD1,TRBV4-1,.
TGTGCCAGCAGCTTCGTCCAGGGGGCTGGGGAGCAGTACTTC,CASSFVQGAGEQYF,TRBJ2-7,TRBD1,TRBV3-1/TRBV3-2,.
TGTGCCAGCAGTTACAGGGAGCTAGCCAAAAACATTCAGTACTTC,CASSYRELAKNIQYF,TRBJ2-4,.,TRBV6-6,.
TGTGCCAGCAGCCCCCCAGGTGAAAAACTGTTTTTT,CASSPPGEKLFF,TRBJ1-4,.,TRBV7-9,.
TGTGCCAGCAGCGGGCCGGTTCGACCTCTCGGCACTGAAGCTTTCTTT,CASSGPVRPLGTEAFF,TRBJ1-1,.,TRBV11-2,.
TGTGCCAGCAGCGTAGACAGGGCTGGAAACACCATATATTTT,CASSVDRAGNTIYF,TRBJ1-3,.,TRBV9,.
TGCAGTGCTAGTCTTTCGGTCCGAGGCGACGCTGAAGCTTTCTTT,CSASLSVRGDAEAFF,TRBJ1-1,.,TRBV20-1,.
TGTGCCAGCAGCTTACAAGGGGGCAACGAGCAGTTCTTC,CASSLQGGNEQFF,TRBJ2-1,TRBD1,TRBV7-3,.
TGTGCCATCAGTGAGTCCCTGGTGGACATTCAGTTCAATGAGCAGTTCTTC,CAISESLVDIQFNEQFF,TRBJ2-1,.,TRBV10-3,.
TGTGCCAGCAGTGAAAGCTTACAGGGGAACTATGGCTACACCTTC,CASSESLQGNYGYTF,TRBJ1-2,TRBD1,TRBV6-1,.
TGTGCCAGCATCCAATCCGGGACAGGGGCTTCACCCCTCCACTTT,CASIQSGTGASPLHF,TRBJ1-6,TRBD1,TRBV27,.
TGCGCCAGCAGCTCCATCGGGGAGACCCAGTACTTC,CASSSIGETQYF,TRBJ2-5,.,TRBV5-1,.
TGTGCCAGCAGTGACTCAGGGGCCAGCTCTGGGGCCAACGTCCTGACTTTC,CASSDSGASSGANVLTF,TRBJ2-6,.,TRBV2,.
TGTGCCTGGAGTCCCATGAGAGAATCCGATGGCTACACCTTC,CAWSPMRESDGYTF,TRBJ1-2,.,TRBV30,.
TGTGCCAGCAGCCCCAGACAGGGGCGATCCTCCTACGAGCAGTACTTC,CASSPRQGRSSYEQYF,TRBJ2-7,TRBD1,TRBV5-4,.
TGTGCCATCAGTGACGAATCGGACGGAGGGGATGGCTACACCTTC,CAISDESDGGDGYTF,TRBJ1-2,.,TRBV10-3,.
TGTGCCAGTAGTATAGACGGCGGGAGGGGAAAAGCTTTCTTT,CASSIDGGRGKAFF,TRBJ1-1,.,TRBV19,once
TGTGCTCATCTAAGGACAGTACTCTCCTACGAGCAGTACTTC,CAHLRTVLSYEQYF,TRBJ2-7,.,TRBV6-5,.
TGCAGCAGTTCAGTACTCGGGGACACTGAAGCTTTCTTT,CSSSVLGDTEAFF,TRBJ1-1,.,TRBV29-1,.
TGTGCCAGCTCACGGGCAGGCAATCAGCCCCAGCATTTT,CASSRAGNQPQHF,TRBJ1-5,.,TRBV18,.
TGTGCCAGCAGTGAACAGGGAATCCTGGAGACCCAGTACTTC,CASSEQGILETQYF,TRBJ2-5,.,TRBV2,.
TGTGCCAGCAGTTTAGGGCCCTACACCTTC,CASSLGPYTF,TRBJ1-2,.,TRBV12-3/TRBV12-4,.